The 20 T cell receptor beta chains listed next were all sequenced from one sample in a study of cytomegalovirus exposure and HLA in healthy donors. 13 Jbeta primers and 60 Vbeta primers were used for the PCR. Sequencing used immunoSEQ multiplex PCR; TCRdb keeps in-frame clones, though not all of them. The table lists 150,000 to 200,000 clones, about 78% of them singletons. Sequencing was carried out using PBMCs. These receptors were taken from a woman in her forties or fifties in good health and CMV-seropositive.

The chain joins TRBV6-1 to TRBJ1-3; possible D gene TRBD1, 5 bases. Trimming pared 1 base from V and 0 bases from J, leaving 7 bases between. The V gene's germline CDR1 is MNHNS and CDR2 SASEGT. The CDR3 spans 15 residues. The CDR3 region is CASSEEGISGNTIYF. In nucleotides, the CDR3 is TGTGCCAGCAGTGAAGAGGGGATCTCTGGAAACACCATATATTTT.

This clone was seen a handful of times. The J gene is TRBJ2-7, the V gene TRBV7-6; 8 positions agree with TRBD2. This CDR3 contains 16 residues. Germline V gene lookup returns CDR1 SGHVS and CDR2 FNYEAQ. The J segment lost 2 bases and the V segment lost 0 bases, leaving 6 bases of the junction unmatched. The CDR3 region has the DNA TGTGCCAGCAGCTTAGCAGGGACTAGTATAGCCTACGAGCAGTACTTC. The encoded protein is CASSLAGTSIAYEQYF.

This sequence joins TRBV11-2 and TRBJ2-1; 11 positions match TRBD2. V trimming: 4 bases; J trimming: 4 bases; junction bases outside the gene matches: 9. Looked up from germline, CDR1 is SGHAT and CDR2 is FQNNGV. CDR3 size: 17 residues. Here the CDR3 reads CASSSQSGTSGYNEQFF. As DNA, the CDR3 is TGTGCCAGCAGCTCACAATCCGGGACTAGCGGTTACAATGAGCAGTTCTTC.

The chain carries TRBV2 and TRBJ1-4, with 8 bases that match TRBD1. Germline V lookup: CDR1 SNHLY, CDR2 FYNNEI. The length of the CDR3 is 13 residues. J was trimmed by 7 bases and V by 8 bases; bases with no gene match: 6. CDR3 in DNA: TGTGCCAGCGGGGGAGGACAGGGTGAAAAACTGTTTTTT. Translated: CASGGGQGEKLFF.

The chain joins TRBV6-1 to TRBJ1-2, with D perhaps matching TRBD1 (5 bases). V lost 2 bases, J lost 5 bases, and 9 bases lay in between. The CDR3 is made up of 13 amino acids. Germline V gene sequence: CDR1 MNHNS, CDR2 SASEGT. The CDR3 sequence is CASSESGGYGYTF. CDR3 in DNA: TGTGCCAGCAGTGAATCGGGGGGGTATGGCTACACCTTC.

The rearrangement links TRBV5-6 to TRBJ2-1; 9 bases map to TRBD2. Germline V CDR1 and CDR2: SGHDT, YYEEEE. Trimming removed 2 bases from V and 4 bases from J; junction bases left unmatched: 10. The CDR3 covers 17 residues. The CDR3 here is CASSLDLAGFSYNEQFF. DNA of the CDR3: TGTGCCAGCAGCTTAGATCTAGCGGGGTTTTCTTACAATGAGCAGTTCTTC.

This chain connects TRBV7-6 to TRBJ1-3; no reliable D call. The CDR3 covers 14 residues. The V end was cut by 0 bases, the J end by 0 bases, with 3 bases between. CDR1 and CDR2 from the germline V gene are SGHVS and FNYEAQ. The CDR3 spells CASSLAHSGNTIYF. CDR3 bases: TGTGCCAGCAGCTTAGCCCACTCTGGAAACACCATATATTTT.

The chain recombines TRBV5-6 with TRBJ2-5; 10 bases align to TRBD2. V lost 1 base, J lost 2 bases, and 2 bases stayed unmatched. Germline CDR1 SGHDT, CDR2 YYEEEE. The CDR3 totals 15 residues. CDR3 nucleotide sequence: TGTGCCAGCAGCTTGACTAGCGGGAATCAAGAGACCCAGTACTTC. Translation: CASSLTSGNQETQYF.

This rearrangement joins TRBV7-6 to TRBJ2-7, with TRBD2 matching 11 bases. Per the germline V gene, CDR1 is SGHVS and CDR2 is FNYEAQ. The V gene end was trimmed by 5 bases and the J gene end by 3 bases; junction bases not matched to a gene: 9. The CDR3 is made up of 16 amino acids. CDR3 nucleotide sequence: TGTGCCAGCAGCCGCGCCGTAGCGGGGGGGATCTACGAGCAGTACTTC. This translates into CASSRAVAGGIYEQYF. Looking up the rest from reference TRBV7-6 and TRBJ2-7 gives the full variable domain: GAGVSQSPRYKVTKRGQDVALRCDPISGHVSLYWYRQALGQGPEFLTYFNYEAQQDKSGLPNDRFSAERPEGSISTLTIQRTEQRDSAMYRCASSRAVAGGIYEQYFGPGTRLTVT.

The V gene is TRBV11-2, the J gene TRBJ2-1, with D possibly TRBD2 on 5 matching bases. The CDR3 runs to 16 residues. Germline V gene data show CDR1 as SGHAT and CDR2 as FQNNGV. Trimming removed 1 base from V and 4 bases from J, with 14 bases in between. The CDR3 nucleotides are TGTGCCAGCAGCTTAGCAGTGAGAACGGGGTACAATGAGCAGTTCTTC. Translating it yields CASSLAVRTGYNEQFF.

The V call is TRBV6-1, the J call TRBJ2-1; 7 bases agree with TRBD1. Germline values: CDR1 MNHNS, CDR2 SASEGT. The CDR3 contains 14 residues. The trim removed 11 bases at V and 4 bases at J, leaving 11 bases unmatched. The CDR3 sequence is CASTPGQTYNEQFF. The CDR3 region has the DNA TGTGCCTCTACACCGGGACAGACTTACAATGAGCAGTTCTTC.

V usage is TRBV5-4 and J usage is TRBJ2-5, with 11 bases aligning to TRBD2. V lost 7 bases, J lost 2 bases, and 13 bases stayed unmatched. This CDR3 comprises 17 residues. Looked up from germline, CDR1 is SGHNT and CDR2 is YYREEE (reference sequence). The CDR3 is CASSPGGLAGGQETQYF. The CDR3, as DNA: TGTGCCAGCTCACCCGGGGGCTTAGCGGGGGGGCAAGAGACCCAGTACTTC.

The chain couples TRBV7-9 to TRBJ2-5; 11 nucleotides align to TRBD2. The CDR3 has 16 residues. Germline CDR1 and CDR2: SEHNR and FQNEAQ (reference sequence). J lost 4 bases, V lost 0 bases, and 4 bases had no gene match. CDR3 protein: CASSLALTSGGETQYF. Here the CDR3 DNA reads TGTGCCAGCAGCTTAGCCCTAACTAGCGGGGGAGAGACCCAGTACTTC.

This clone has just a few counts. The rearrangement uses TRBV10-3 and TRBJ2-5; TRBD2 is a possible D gene (5 bases). The CDR3 is 13 amino acids. Looked up from germline, CDR1 is ENHRY and CDR2 is SYGVKD. The V end lost 6 bases, the J end lost 5 bases, and 13 bases lay between the germline ends. The CDR3 bases are TGTGCCATCAGGGTTTCTCCGGGGGAGACCCAGTACTTC. Its protein is CAIRVSPGETQYF.

The chain has TRBV7-9 and TRBJ2-1; the match to TRBD1 covers 9 bases. CDR1 and CDR2 from the germline V gene are SEHNR and FQNEAQ (reference sequence). The CDR3 is 15 amino acids. J gave up 10 bases and V 1 base, and 8 bases lay outside the gene matches. The CDR3 bases are TGTGCCAGCAGCTTAGAACAGGGGGCTTTCTCAGAGCAGTTCTTC. Its protein product is CASSLEQGAFSEQFF.

This clone was counted only a few times. The chain recombines TRBV13 with TRBJ2-5; 9 bases match TRBD1. CDR1 is PRHDT and CDR2 is FYEKMQ in the germline V gene (reference sequence). The J segment lost 5 bases and the V segment lost 5 bases, leaving 12 bases of the junction unmatched. The CDR3 is 16 residues long. DNA of the CDR3: TGTGCCAGCAGCCGATGGACAGGGGAACTGTTTGAGACCCAGTACTTC. Translated: CASSRWTGELFETQYF.

This clone was observed once. The chain recombines TRBV5-4 with TRBJ2-3, with 8 bases that match TRBD1. The CDR3 runs to 17 residues. The V gene end was trimmed by 5 bases and the J gene end by 5 bases; junction bases not matched to a gene: 16. CDR1 SGHNT and CDR2 YYREEE come from the germline V gene (reference sequence). The CDR3 DNA follows: TGTGCCAGCAGTATAAATGGCGTGGGACAGGTGGGAGATACGCAGTATTTT. It is translated as CASSINGVGQVGDTQYF.

J is TRBJ2-3 and V is TRBV19, with TRBD2 identical over 8 bases. The CDR3 is 17 amino acids. The V and J ends lost 4 bases and 1 base, in that order; junction bases with no gene match: 10. The germline gives CDR1 LNHDA, CDR2 SQIVND (reference sequence). The CDR3 DNA sequence: TGTGCCAGTAGTAGACTCCCCAAACTAGCGGGCACAGATACGCAGTATTTT. This sequence encodes CASSRLPKLAGTDTQYF. Full variable domain (missing parts from reference TRBV19 and TRBJ2-3): DGGITQSPKYLFRKEGQNVTLSCEQNLNHDAMYWYRQDPGQGLRLIYYSQIVNDFQKGDIAEGYSVSREKKESFPLTVTSAQKNPTAFYLCASSRLPKLAGTDTQYFGPGTRLTVL.

The J gene is TRBJ2-5, the V gene TRBV5-1; TRBD1 matches 11 bases. Looked up from germline, CDR1 is SGHRS and CDR2 is YFSETQ. V dropped 2 bases and J dropped 5; count of bases not matched to a gene: 2. The CDR3 length is 14 residues. In DNA form, the CDR3 reads TGCGCCAGCAGCTTTGGGACAGGGGGGGAGACCCAGTACTTC. The encoded protein is CASSFGTGGETQYF.

In its sample, this clone was seen a few times. Germline is not matched at one junction end, which may reflect a read error. The CDR3 loop reads CASTLGTENSPLHF. Here the CDR3 DNA reads TGTGCCAGCACCTTGGGGACAGAAAATTCACCCCTCCACTTT. The chain recombines TRBV5-6 with TRBJ1-6, with 7 positions matching TRBD1. CDR3 length equals 14 residues. Per the germline V gene, CDR1 is SGHDT and CDR2 is YYEEEE. Together with reference TRBV5-6 and TRBJ1-6, the CDR3 gives the full variable domain: DAGVTQSPTHLIKTRGQQVTLRCSPKSGHDTVSWYQQALGQGPQFIFQYYEEEERQRGNFPDRFSGHQFPNYSSELNVNALLLGDSALYLCASTLGTENSPLHFGNGTRLTVT.